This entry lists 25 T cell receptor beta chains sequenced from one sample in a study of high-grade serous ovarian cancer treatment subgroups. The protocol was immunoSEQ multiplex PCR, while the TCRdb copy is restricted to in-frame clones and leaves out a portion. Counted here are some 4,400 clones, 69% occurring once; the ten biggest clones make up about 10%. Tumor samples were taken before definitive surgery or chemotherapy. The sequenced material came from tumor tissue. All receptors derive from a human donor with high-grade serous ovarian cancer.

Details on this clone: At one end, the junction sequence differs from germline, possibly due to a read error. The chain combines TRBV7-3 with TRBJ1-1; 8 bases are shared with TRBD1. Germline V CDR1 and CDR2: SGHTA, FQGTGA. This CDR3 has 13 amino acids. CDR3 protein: CASSVTGGTEAFF. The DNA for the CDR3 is TGTGCCAGCAGCGTAACAGGGGGCACTGAAGCTTTCTTT.

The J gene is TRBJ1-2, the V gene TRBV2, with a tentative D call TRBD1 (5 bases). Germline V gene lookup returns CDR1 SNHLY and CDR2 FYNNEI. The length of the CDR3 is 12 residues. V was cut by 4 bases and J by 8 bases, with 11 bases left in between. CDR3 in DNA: TGTGCCAGCAGTGTGGGGGGGGAAGGCTACACCTTC. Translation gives CASSVGGEGYTF.

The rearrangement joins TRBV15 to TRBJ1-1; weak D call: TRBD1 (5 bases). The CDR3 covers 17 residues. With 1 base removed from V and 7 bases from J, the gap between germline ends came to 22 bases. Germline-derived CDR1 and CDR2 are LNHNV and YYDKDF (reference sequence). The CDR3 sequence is CATSRAPLGLTTGEAFF. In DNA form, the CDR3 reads TGTGCCACCAGCAGAGCCCCCCTGGGGCTGACCACGGGTGAAGCTTTCTTT.

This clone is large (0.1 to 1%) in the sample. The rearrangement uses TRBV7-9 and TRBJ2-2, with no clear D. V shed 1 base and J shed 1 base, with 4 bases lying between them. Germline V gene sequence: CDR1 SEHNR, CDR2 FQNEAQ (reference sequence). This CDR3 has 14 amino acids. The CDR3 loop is CASSLGVNTGELFF. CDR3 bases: TGTGCCAGCAGCTTAGGTGTGAACACCGGGGAGCTGTTTTTT.

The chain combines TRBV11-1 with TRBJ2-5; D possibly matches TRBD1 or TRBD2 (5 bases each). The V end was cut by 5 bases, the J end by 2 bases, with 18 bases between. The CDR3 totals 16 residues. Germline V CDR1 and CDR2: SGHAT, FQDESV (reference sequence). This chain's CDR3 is CASSPGAGRVQETQYF. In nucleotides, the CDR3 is TGTGCCAGCAGCCCCGGAGCAGGGCGGGTACAAGAGACCCAGTACTTC.

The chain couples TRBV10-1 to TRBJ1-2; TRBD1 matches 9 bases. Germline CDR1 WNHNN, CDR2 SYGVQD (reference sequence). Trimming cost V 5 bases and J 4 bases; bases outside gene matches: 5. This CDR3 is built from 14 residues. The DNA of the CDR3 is TGCGCCAGCAGTCCCGGGACAGGGTTCTATGGCTACACCTTC. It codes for CASSPGTGFYGYTF.

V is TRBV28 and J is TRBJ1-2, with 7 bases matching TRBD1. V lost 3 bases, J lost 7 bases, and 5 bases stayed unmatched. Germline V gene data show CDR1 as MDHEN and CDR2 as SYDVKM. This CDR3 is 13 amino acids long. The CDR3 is CASSLPDRVGYTF. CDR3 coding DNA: TGTGCCAGCAGTTTGCCCGACAGGGTTGGCTACACCTTC.

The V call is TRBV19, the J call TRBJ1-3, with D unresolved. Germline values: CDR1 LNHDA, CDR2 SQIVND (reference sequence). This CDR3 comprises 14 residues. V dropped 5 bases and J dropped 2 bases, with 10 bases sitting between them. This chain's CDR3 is CASSLPETGNTIYF. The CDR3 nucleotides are TGTGCCAGTAGTTTACCCGAGACTGGAAACACCATATATTTT. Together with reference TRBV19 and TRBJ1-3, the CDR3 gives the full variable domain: DGGITQSPKYLFRKEGQNVTLSCEQNLNHDAMYWYRQDPGQGLRLIYYSQIVNDFQKGDIAEGYSVSREKKESFPLTVTSAQKNPTAFYLCASSLPETGNTIYFGEGSWLTVV.

The CDR3 region is CASSPPASRIGGNTIYF. The CDR3 nucleotides are TGTGCCAGCTCACCACCAGCGAGCAGGATTGGTGGAAACACCATATATTTT. This chain uses TRBV18 with TRBJ1-3; D unresolved. The CDR3 runs to 17 residues. In germline, CDR1 is KGHSH, CDR2 LQKENI. V dropped 0 bases and J dropped 3 bases, with 15 bases sitting between them.

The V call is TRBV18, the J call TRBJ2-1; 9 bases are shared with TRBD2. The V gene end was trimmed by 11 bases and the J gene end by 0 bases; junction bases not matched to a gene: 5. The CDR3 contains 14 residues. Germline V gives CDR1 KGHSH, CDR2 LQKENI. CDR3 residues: CAAAGGSSYNEQFF. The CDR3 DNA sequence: TGTGCCGCCGCGGGGGGGAGCTCCTACAATGAGCAGTTCTTC.

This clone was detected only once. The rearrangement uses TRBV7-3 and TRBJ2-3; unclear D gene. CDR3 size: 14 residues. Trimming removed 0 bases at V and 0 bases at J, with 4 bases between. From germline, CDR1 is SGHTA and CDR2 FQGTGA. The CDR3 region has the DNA TGTGCCAGCAGCTTAACAGCTAGCACAGATACGCAGTATTTT. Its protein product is CASSLTASTDTQYF. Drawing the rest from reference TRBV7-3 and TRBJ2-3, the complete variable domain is GAGVSQTPSNKVTEKGKYVELRCDPISGHTALYWYRQSLGQGPEFLIYFQGTGAADDSGLPNDRFFAVRPEGSVSTLKIQRTERGDSAVYLCASSLTASTDTQYFGPGTRLTVL.

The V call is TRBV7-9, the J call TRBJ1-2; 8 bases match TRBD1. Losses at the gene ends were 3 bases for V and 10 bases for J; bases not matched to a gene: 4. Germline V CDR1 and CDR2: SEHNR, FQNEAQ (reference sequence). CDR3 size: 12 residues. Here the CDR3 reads CASSFGQGDYTF. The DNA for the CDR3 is TGTGCCAGCAGCTTCGGACAGGGTGACTACACCTTC.

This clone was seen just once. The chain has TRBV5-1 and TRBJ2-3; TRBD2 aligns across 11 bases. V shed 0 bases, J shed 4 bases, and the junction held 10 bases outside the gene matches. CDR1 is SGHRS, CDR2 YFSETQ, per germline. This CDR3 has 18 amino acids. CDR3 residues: CASSLAPFSGGAADTQYF. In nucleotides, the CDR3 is TGCGCCAGCAGCTTGGCCCCCTTTAGCGGGGGGGCCGCAGATACGCAGTATTTT.

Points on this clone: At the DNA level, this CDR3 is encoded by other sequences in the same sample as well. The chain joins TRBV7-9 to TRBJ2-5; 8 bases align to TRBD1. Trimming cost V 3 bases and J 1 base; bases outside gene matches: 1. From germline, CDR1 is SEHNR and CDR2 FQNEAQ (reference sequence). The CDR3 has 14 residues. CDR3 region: CASSFGQGQETQYF. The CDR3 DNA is TGTGCCAGCAGCTTTGGACAGGGCCAAGAGACCCAGTACTTC. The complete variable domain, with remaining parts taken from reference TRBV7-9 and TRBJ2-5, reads DTGVSQNPRHKITKRGQNVTFRCDPISEHNRLYWYRQTLGQGPEFLTYFQNEAQLEKSRLLSDRFSAERPKGSFSTLEIQRTEQGDSAMYLCASSFGQGQETQYFGPGTRLLVL.

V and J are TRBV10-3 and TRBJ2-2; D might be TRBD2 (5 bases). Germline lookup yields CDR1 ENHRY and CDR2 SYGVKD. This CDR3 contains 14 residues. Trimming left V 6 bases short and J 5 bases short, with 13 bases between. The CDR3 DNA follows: TGTGCCATCAGCCCGGGGTCCTTGACCGGGGAGCTGTTTTTT. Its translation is CAISPGSLTGELFF.

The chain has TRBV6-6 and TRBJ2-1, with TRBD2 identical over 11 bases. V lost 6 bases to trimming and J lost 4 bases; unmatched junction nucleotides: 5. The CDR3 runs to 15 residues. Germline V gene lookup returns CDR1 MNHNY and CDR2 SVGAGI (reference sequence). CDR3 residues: CASRSSGGDYNEQFF. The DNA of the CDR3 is TGTGCCAGCAGGAGTAGCGGGGGGGATTACAATGAGCAGTTCTTC.

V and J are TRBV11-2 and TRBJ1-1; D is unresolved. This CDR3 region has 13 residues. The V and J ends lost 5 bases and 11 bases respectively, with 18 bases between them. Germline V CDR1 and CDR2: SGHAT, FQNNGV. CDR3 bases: TGTGCCAGCAGCCCGCCCCAATTACGGGCCGCTTTCTTT. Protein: CASSPPQLRAAFF.

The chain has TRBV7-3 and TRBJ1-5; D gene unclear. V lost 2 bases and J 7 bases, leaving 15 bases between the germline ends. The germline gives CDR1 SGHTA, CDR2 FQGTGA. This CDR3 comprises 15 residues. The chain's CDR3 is CASSLEGRYGQPQHF. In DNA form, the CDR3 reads TGTGCCAGCAGCTTAGAGGGCAGGTACGGCCAGCCCCAGCATTTT.

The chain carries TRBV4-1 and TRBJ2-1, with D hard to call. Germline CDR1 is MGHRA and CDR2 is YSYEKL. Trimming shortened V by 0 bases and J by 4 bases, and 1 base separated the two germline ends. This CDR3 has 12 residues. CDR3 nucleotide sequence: TGCGCCAGCAGCCAAGATTACAATGAGCAGTTCTTC. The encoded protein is CASSQDYNEQFF.

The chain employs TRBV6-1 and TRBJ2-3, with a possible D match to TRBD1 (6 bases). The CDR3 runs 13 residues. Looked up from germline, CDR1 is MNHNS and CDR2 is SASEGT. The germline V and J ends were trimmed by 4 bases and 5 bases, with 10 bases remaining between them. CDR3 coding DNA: TGTGCCAGCAGTGCCCAGGGGAGAGATACGCAGTATTTT. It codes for CASSAQGRDTQYF.

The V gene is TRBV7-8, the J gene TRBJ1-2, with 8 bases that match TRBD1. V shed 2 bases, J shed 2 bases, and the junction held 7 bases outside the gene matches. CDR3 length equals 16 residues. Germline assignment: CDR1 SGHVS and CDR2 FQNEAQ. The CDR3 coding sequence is TGTGCCAGCAGCTTATGGACAGGGTTAATGAACTATGGCTACACCTTC. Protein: CASSLWTGLMNYGYTF.

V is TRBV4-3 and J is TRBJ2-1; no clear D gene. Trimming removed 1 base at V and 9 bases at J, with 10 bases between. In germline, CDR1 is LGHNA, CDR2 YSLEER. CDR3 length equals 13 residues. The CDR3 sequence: CASSQVVAREQFF. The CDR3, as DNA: TGCGCCAGCAGCCAAGTTGTAGCTCGTGAGCAGTTCTTC.

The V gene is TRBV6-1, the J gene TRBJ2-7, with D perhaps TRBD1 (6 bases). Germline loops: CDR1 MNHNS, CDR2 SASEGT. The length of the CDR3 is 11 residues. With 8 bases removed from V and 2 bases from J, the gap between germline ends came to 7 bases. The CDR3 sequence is CASQGPYEQYV. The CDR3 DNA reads TGTGCCAGCCAGGGGCCCTACGAGCAGTACGTC.

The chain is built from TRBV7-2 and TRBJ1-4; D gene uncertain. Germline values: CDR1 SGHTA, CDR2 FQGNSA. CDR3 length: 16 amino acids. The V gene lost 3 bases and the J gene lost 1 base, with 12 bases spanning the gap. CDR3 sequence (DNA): TGTGCCAGCAGCTTTGGGCGGGGAAGAACTAATGAAAAACTGTTTTTT. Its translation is CASSFGRGRTNEKLFF.

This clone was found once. The CDR3 DNA sequence: TGTGCCACCAGCGGGGCAAAAATGTACGAGCAGTACTTC. Residues: CATSGAKMYEQYF. The genes are TRBV15 and TRBJ2-7; maybe TRBD1 (5 bases). V lost 5 bases, J lost 4 bases, and 12 bases lay in between. CDR3 length: 13 residues. Germline values: CDR1 LNHNV, CDR2 YYDKDF (reference sequence). The full variable domain, rest sourced from reference TRBV15 and TRBJ2-7, is DAMVIQNPRYQVTQFGKPVTLSCSQTLNHNVMYWYQQKSSQAPKLLFHYYDKDFNNEADTPDNFQSRRPNTSFCFLDIRSPGLGDTAMYLCATSGAKMYEQYFGPGTRLTVT.